A selection of T cell receptor beta chains follows, all from one sample in a study of blood T cell repertoires in COVID-19. The assay was immunoSEQ multiplex PCR, and TCRdb's table has in-frame clones only and misses some. The table lists about 70,000 clones, 75% to 85% of them singletons. The sequenced sample was peripheral blood. These receptor sequences come from a young man with COVID-19, enrolled during active disease. CDR3s include the opening cysteine and the closing phenylalanine or tryptophan. A D gene is named only where the DNA matches it firmly. Clone size is stated in some rows and not others, as once, few, many or a class when expanded.

>TRBJ1-5|TRBV30|.|TRBD1|15
CAWSADRTWGQPQHF
TGTGCCTGGAGTGCGGACAGGACATGGGGCCAGCCCCAGCATTTT
>TRBJ2-3|TRBV28|.|.|16
CASSSSRGERTDTQYF
TGTGCCAGCAGTTCCTCCCGGGGTGAGAGAACAGATACGCAGTATTTT
>TRBJ1-5|TRBV6-6|.|TRBD1|16
CASSYLGAGGLQPQHF
TGTGCCAGCAGTTACCTGGGGGCAGGGGGCTTACAGCCCCAGCATTTT
>TRBJ1-1|TRBV3-1/TRBV3-2|.|TRBD1|16
CASSPRTGVMNTEAFF
TGTGCCAGCAGCCCCCGGACAGGGGTGATGAACACTGAAGCTTTCTTT
>TRBJ2-5|TRBV7-6|once|.|12
CASSFQQGTQYF
TGTGCCAGCAGCTTCCAACAGGGGACCCAGTACTTC
>TRBJ2-3|TRBV5-1|.|.|13
CASSVPSTDTQYF
TGCGCCAGCAGCGTCCCTAGCACAGATACGCAGTATTTT
>TRBJ1-1|TRBV6-5|.|.|11
CATYLNTEAFF
TGTGCCACTTATTTGAACACTGAAGCTTTCTTT
>TRBJ2-7|TRBV28|few|.|14
CASSLIGRPYEQYF
TGTGCCAGCAGTTTAATTGGCAGGCCCTACGAGCAGTACTTC
>TRBJ1-1|TRBV27|.|.|13
CASTQPPGTEAFF
TGTGCCAGCACCCAACCCCCAGGTACTGAAGCTTTCTTT
>TRBJ1-5|TRBV28|.|.|15
CASTAGGGGGQPQHF
TGTGCCAGCACGGCTGGGGGAGGGGGAGGTCAGCCCCAGCATTTT
>TRBJ2-1|TRBV11-2|.|TRBD1|11
CASSLGDRAFF
TGTGCCAGCAGCTTAGGGGACAGGGCGTTCTTC
>TRBJ2-1|TRBV27|.|TRBD2|16
CASRGSGTSGRNEQFF
TGTGCCAGCAGGGGGTCAGGGACTAGCGGGAGAAATGAGCAGTTCTTC
>TRBJ1-2|TRBV27|.|.|12
CASSSPGNGYTF
TGTGCCAGCAGTTCCCCGGGGAATGGCTACACCTTC
>TRBJ1-2|TRBV2|once|TRBD1|12
CASSSGGTGYTF
TGTGCCAGCAGTTCAGGGGGTACGGGCTACACCTTC
>TRBJ1-1|TRBV29-1|.|.|11
CSATMNTEAFF
TGCAGCGCCACTATGAACACTGAAGCTTTCTTT
>TRBJ1-6|TRBV19|.|TRBD1|17
CASTPQGFTGGWSPLHF
TGTGCCAGTACTCCTCAAGGATTCACAGGGGGCTGGTCACCCCTCCACTTT
>TRBJ2-1|TRBV19|.|.|14
CASNGGDGDNEQFF
TGTGCCAGCAATGGAGGGGACGGAGACAATGAGCAGTTCTTC
>TRBJ2-2|TRBV20-1|.|.|11
CSAGPSHELFF
TGCAGTGCTGGCCCTAGCCACGAGCTGTTTTTT
>TRBJ2-7|TRBV19|once|TRBD1|13
CASSPDRGYEQYF
TGTGCCAGTAGTCCGGACAGGGGATACGAGCAGTACTTC
>TRBJ2-5|TRBV5-1|.|TRBD1|14
CASSADRVLETQYF
TGCGCCAGCAGCGCGGACAGGGTACTCGAGACCCAGTACTTC
>TRBJ2-1|TRBV24-1|.|.|15
CATSDALVEVIEQFF
TGTGCCACCAGTGACGCCCTAGTGGAGGTTATTGAGCAGTTCTTC
>TRBJ1-2|TRBV14|.|.|15
CASSPLNPDRHGYTF
TGTGCCAGCAGCCCCCTAAACCCTGACAGGCATGGCTACACCTTC
>TRBJ2-5|TRBV28|.|.|14
CASATLGGQETQYF
TGTGCCAGCGCCACTCTAGGCGGACAAGAGACCCAGTACTTC
>TRBJ2-1|TRBV5-5|.|.|16
CASRFGVGIITNEQFF
TGTGCCAGCAGGTTCGGGGTCGGGATCATTACCAATGAGCAGTTCTTC
>TRBJ2-1|TRBV19|.|.|12
CASSATGREQFF
TGTGCCAGTAGTGCAACAGGGCGAGAGCAGTTCTTC
>TRBJ2-1|TRBV6-5|.|TRBD1|13
CASRQGYGNEQFF
TGTGCCAGTAGACAGGGGTACGGCAATGAGCAGTTCTTC
>TRBJ1-5|TRBV2|.|.|14
CASSEALPGQPQHF
TGTGCCAGCAGTGAAGCGCTTCCGGGTCAGCCCCAGCATTTT
>TRBJ1-2|TRBV3-1/TRBV3-2|.|TRBD1|13
CASSPQGDYGYTF
TGTGCCAGCAGCCCACAGGGGGACTATGGCTACACCTTC
>TRBJ2-5|TRBV5-1|.|.|15
CASSLDQGWARTQYF
TGCGCCAGCAGCTTGGATCAGGGATGGGCTAGGACCCAGTACTTC
>TRBJ2-7|TRBV2|.|.|13
CASSGPASFEQYF
TGTGCCAGCAGTGGACCTGCTAGTTTCGAGCAGTACTTC
>TRBJ1-1|TRBV27|.|TRBD1|17
CASSTHMDRAMNTEAFF
TGTGCCAGCAGTACACATATGGACAGGGCCATGAACACTGAAGCTTTCTTT
>TRBJ1-4|TRBV7-6|.|.|12
CASSPGQSKLFF
TGTGCCAGCAGCCCAGGACAGTCAAAACTGTTTTTT
>TRBJ2-2|TRBV28|.|.|14
CASSWGGVPWELFF
TGTGCCAGCAGTTGGGGGGGCGTACCGTGGGAGCTGTTTTTT
>TRBJ1-2|TRBV28|.|.|13
CASSLLLLYGYTF
TGTGCCAGCAGTTTATTACTGCTCTATGGCTACACCTTC
>TRBJ2-7|TRBV7-2|once|TRBD2|14
CASSFAARGDEQYF
TGTGCCAGCAGCTTCGCAGCCCGGGGGGACGAGCAGTACTTC
>TRBJ2-7|TRBV29-1|few|.|10
CSVSGVEQYF
TGCAGCGTATCAGGGGTCGAGCAGTACTTC
>TRBJ1-2|TRBV12-5|many|.|13
CASGLELRYGYTF
TGTGCTAGTGGTTTGGAGCTACGGTATGGCTACACCTTC
>TRBJ1-3|TRBV4-1|.|TRBD1|16
CASSQDQDRGGNTIYF
TGCGCCAGCAGCCAAGATCAGGACAGGGGAGGAAACACCATATATTTT
>TRBJ2-1|TRBV18|.|.|13
CASSPATVLGQFF
TGTGCCAGCTCACCAGCGACAGTACTCGGGCAGTTCTTC
>TRBJ1-2|TRBV28|.|.|12
CASTRVQGGYTF
TGTGCCAGCACGAGGGTACAAGGGGGCTACACCTTC
>TRBJ2-7|TRBV10-1|few|TRBD2|16
CASSLRTSGPSHEQYF
TGCGCCAGCAGTTTACGGACTAGCGGCCCCTCGCACGAGCAGTACTTC
>TRBJ1-2|TRBV5-1|.|.|14
CASSLASGNYGYTF
TGCGCCAGCAGCTTGGCTTCAGGGAACTATGGCTACACCTTC
>TRBJ2-5|TRBV2|.|TRBD1|16
CASRLPGTGLQETQYF
TGTGCCAGCAGACTTCCCGGGACAGGTCTCCAAGAGACCCAGTACTTC
>TRBJ1-5|TRBV28|.|TRBD1|19
CASSLSQGARGGSNQPQHF
TGTGCCAGCAGTTTATCCCAGGGGGCACGGGGTGGGAGCAATCAGCCCCAGCATTTT
>TRBJ2-3|TRBV7-3|.|TRBD2|15
CASSGAGGFTDTQYF
TGTGCCAGCAGCGGAGCGGGAGGGTTCACAGATACGCAGTATTTT
>TRBJ1-1|TRBV19|.|.|16
CASSQGRGGMRTEAFF
TGTGCCAGTAGTCAAGGTCGAGGAGGGATGCGGACTGAAGCTTTCTTT
>TRBJ2-1|TRBV5-1|.|TRBD2|13
CASTSSGYNEQFF
TGCGCCAGCACCTCTAGCGGATACAATGAGCAGTTCTTC
>TRBJ2-1|TRBV3-1/TRBV3-2|.|.|13
CASSTPGGNEQFF
TGTGCCAGCAGCACCCCCGGGGGCAATGAGCAGTTCTTC
>TRBJ1-5|TRBV28|.|.|16
CASSLRRRYSNQPQHF
TGTGCCAGCAGTTTACGCAGGCGATATAGCAATCAGCCCCAGCATTTT
>TRBJ1-2|TRBV18|.|TRBD1|17
CASSPPNIRTGWYGYTF
TGTGCCAGCTCACCACCCAACATTAGGACAGGGTGGTATGGCTACACCTTC
>TRBJ1-2|TRBV28|.|TRBD1|18
CASSRPGQGARTLNGYTF
TGTGCCAGCAGCCGGCCGGGGCAGGGGGCGCGGACATTGAATGGCTACACCTTC